The TCR beta chain described here comes from a study of CD8+CD57+ T cells in acquired aplastic anemia (dated 2018 in TCRdb). Regarding the complete study: A mean of 3.2 ug of DNA, ranging from about 0.2 to 27.4 ug, was extracted from sorted CD4+ and CD8+ cells. A CD8+CD57+ expansion meant a frequency higher than the mean frequency seen in healthy subjects.

Notes on this clonotype: No antigen is known for it. Base qualities are not recorded, but no much larger clone differs from it by a single base.

Summary of the overall study and its limitations: CD8+ Simpson's diversity did not differ significantly between patients and healthy controls (P=0.060). Some 31 CD8+ CDR3 sequences were shared between patients and controls but appeared highly expressed in patients and within their immunodominant clones.

Trimming removed 0 bases from V and 13 bases from J, leaving 10 bases between the germline ends. From cysteine to phenylalanine, the CDR3 is 13 amino acids long. Just CDR3 DNA is preserved here, 39 bases in frame from base 1. The CDR1 and CDR2 encoded by the germline V gene (reference sequence) are PRHDT and FYEKMQ. Genomic DNA served as template for TCR beta VDJ combination and CDR3 sequence profiling. An Illumina HiSeq 2000 was used for TCR repertoire sequencing. The original methods were these. Repertoires were assessed using TRBV/TRBJ rearrangement plots, CDR3 size and DJ length profiles, and Simpson's diversity index. The most abundant DNA sequence in the deep sequencing data was taken as the immunodominant clone. CDR3 amino acid sequences were screened for sharing across subjects and were compared with published repertoires and the VDJdb database. The public reads were quality trimmed at Q25 with fastp and then assembled into clones with MiXCR by TCRdb, keeping productive beta chains. Rows are unified per CDR3 protein, each entry keeping the most common DNA and genes. TCRdb assigned the V and J calls; the authors' analysis was not used. The sample yields roughly 160,000 distinct CDR3 sequences; 71% were counted once. The ten biggest clones cover approximately 50% of the sample.

Patients chosen for sequencing had shown expansion of CD8+CD57+ cells by flow cytometry. All patients had severe acquired aplastic anemia diagnosed by International Study of Aplastic Anemia and Agranulocytosis and Camitta criteria. No therapy had been received by the patients at the time of blood sampling. In this study, sorted CD4+ and CD8+ T cells from the blood of healthy subjects and of severe aplastic anemia patients had their TCR repertoires deep-sequenced. Patients were enrolled under clinicaltrials.gov protocols 00001620, 01623167, 00001397, 00071045, 00081523 and 00961064 in the USA. Ficoll-Paque density gradient centrifugation was used to isolate peripheral blood mononuclear cells. Before DNA extraction, CD4+ and CD8+ T cells were sorted with FACS or magnetic beads.

The sequence came from a human donor with aplastic anemia. The chain is made from TRBV13 and TRBJ1-6, with the D gene too uncertain to name. Sequencing used sorted CD4+, CD8+, or CD8+CD57+ T cells (not recorded which) from PBMCs. The CDR3 has the sequence CASSLGRQHPLHF. At the DNA level, the sequence is TGTGCCAGCAGCTTAGGGCGGCAGCATCCCCTCCACTTT.